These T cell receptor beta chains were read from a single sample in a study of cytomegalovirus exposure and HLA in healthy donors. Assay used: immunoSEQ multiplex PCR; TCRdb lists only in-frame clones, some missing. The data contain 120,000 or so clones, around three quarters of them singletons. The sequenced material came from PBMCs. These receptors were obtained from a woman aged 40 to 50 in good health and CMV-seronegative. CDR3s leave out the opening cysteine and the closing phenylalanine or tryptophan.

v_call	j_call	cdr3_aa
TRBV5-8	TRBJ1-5	ASSRDRSGQPQH
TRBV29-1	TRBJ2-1	SVELAGQFYNFYNEQF
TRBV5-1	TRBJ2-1	ASSYGLAGPFGEQF
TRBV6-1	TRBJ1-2	ASSGNRDHNYGYT
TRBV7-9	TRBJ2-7	ASSTSDEQY
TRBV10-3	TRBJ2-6	AISGDSGANVLT
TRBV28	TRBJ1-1	ASSAGATNTEAF
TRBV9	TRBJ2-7	ASSVGGQGDGQY
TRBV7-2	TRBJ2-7	ASSPRTGAFEQY
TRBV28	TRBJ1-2	ASSLEQGFYGYT
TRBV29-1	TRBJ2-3	SVIQGSTDTQY
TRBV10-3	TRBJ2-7	AISESGGQGVGEQY
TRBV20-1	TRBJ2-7	SNLAAREQY
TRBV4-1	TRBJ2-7	ASSQSLAGEQY
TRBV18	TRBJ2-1	ASSPLAGGYNEQF
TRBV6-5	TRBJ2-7	ASSFRDRGTYEQY
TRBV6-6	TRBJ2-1	ASSYSSTWAGDEQF
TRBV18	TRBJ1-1	ASSLTGNTEAF
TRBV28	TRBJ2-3	ASSLWAGEDADTQY
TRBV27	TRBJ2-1	ASSKGRGNYNEQF
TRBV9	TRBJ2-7	ASSVAGLARSYEQY
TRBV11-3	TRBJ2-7	ASSSGTGGSYEQY
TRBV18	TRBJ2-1	ASSWSLTGYNEQF
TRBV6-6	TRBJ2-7	ASSPEGASYEQY
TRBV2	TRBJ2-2	ASSDGGVSYTGELF
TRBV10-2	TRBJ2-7	ASSASRQRTYEQY
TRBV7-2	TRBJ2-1	ASSLEPPPGGSSYNEQF
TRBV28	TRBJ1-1	ASRFLRGAGAEAF
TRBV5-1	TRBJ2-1	ASSLERGNEQF
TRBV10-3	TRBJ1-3	AISEPSPTASGNTIY
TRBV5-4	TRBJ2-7	ASSAGTGGITSYEQY
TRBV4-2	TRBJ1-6	ASRPTGMGSPLH
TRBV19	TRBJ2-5	ASSLTSGSVETQY
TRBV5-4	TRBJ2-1	ASSETGDSYNEQF
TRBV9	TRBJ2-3	ASSVGASTDTQY
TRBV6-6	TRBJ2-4	ASSSTGQVKNIQY
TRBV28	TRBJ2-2	ASSLHPGSGGNTGELF
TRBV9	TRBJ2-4	ASSVETGGGNIQY
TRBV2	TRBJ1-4	ASSDVGSEKLF
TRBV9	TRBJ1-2	ASRTSGCYT
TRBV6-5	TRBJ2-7	ASSAPGQVYEQY
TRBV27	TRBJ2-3	ASSNLAGGGTDTQY
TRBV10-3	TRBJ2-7	ATQGVGIYEQY
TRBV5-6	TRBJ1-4	ASSTTGATNEKLF
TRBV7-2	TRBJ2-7	ASSLAGTSGYEQY
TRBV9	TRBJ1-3	ASSVATTGLFGNTIY
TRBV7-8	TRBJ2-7	ASSLASTGYEQY
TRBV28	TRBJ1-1	ASSWGGGTEAF
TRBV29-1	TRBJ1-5	SVQAQLDQPQH
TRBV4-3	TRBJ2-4	ASSQVVTGNIQY
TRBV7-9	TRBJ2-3	ASSLAPPGEYTDTQY